A single sample gave rise to the 29 T cell receptor beta chains below, sequenced in a study of technical replicates of blood from four donors. Clones were read by immunoSEQ multiplex PCR, and TCRdb kept only the in-frame ones, dropping some. The sample records just under 60,000 clones, 91% being singletons. The sequencing sample was made of PBMCs. The receptors derive from a human donor in good health. Some clones in this sample may be carry-over from other donors' samples.

The J gene is TRBJ2-7, the V gene TRBV4-2; no reliable D call. CDR3 size: 14 residues. Germline V CDR1 and CDR2: LGHNA, YNFKEQ. V lost 0 bases to trimming and J lost 1 base, with 7 bases between them. This CDR3 is CASSQESLSYEQYF. CDR3 in DNA: TGTGCCAGCAGCCAAGAATCCTTGTCCTACGAGCAGTACTTC.

The rearrangement joins TRBV4-3 to TRBJ2-5, with no clear D. This CDR3 has 15 residues. Germline lookup yields CDR1 LGHNA and CDR2 YSLEER. Deletions cut 2 bases from V and 2 bases from J, with 12 bases between. CDR3 region: CASSQFQGGQETQYF. As DNA, the CDR3 is TGCGCCAGCAGCCAATTCCAAGGCGGACAAGAGACCCAGTACTTC.

J is TRBJ2-1 and V is TRBV7-9; TRBD2 is a possible D gene (5 bases). Germline CDR1 and CDR2: SEHNR and FQNEAQ (reference sequence). CDR3 length: 12 residues. Trimming pared 1 base from V and 12 bases from J, leaving 10 bases between. The CDR3 DNA sequence: TGTGCCAGCAGCTTAGACCGCCTAGCGCAGTTCTTC. Protein sequence: CASSLDRLAQFF.

This chain joins TRBV5-4 and TRBJ2-4; D perhaps matches TRBD1 (6 bases). Trimming cost V 4 bases and J 7 bases, with 18 bases left between them. The CDR3 extends over 15 amino acids. CDR1 SGHNT and CDR2 YYREEE come from the germline V gene (reference sequence). The CDR3 sequence: CASSPSWGLGNIQYF. The CDR3 DNA is TGTGCCAGCAGCCCCTCGTGGGGGCTGGGGAACATTCAGTACTTC.

The chain has TRBV9 and TRBJ2-7; 13 bases are shared with TRBD2. There are 16 residues in the CDR3. V lost 4 bases to trimming and J lost 3 bases; unmatched junction nucleotides: 7. Germline assignment: CDR1 SGDLS and CDR2 YYNGEE. The CDR3 nucleotides are TGTGCCAGCAGCACCAGACTAGCGGGGGGCCTCTACGAGCAGTACTTC. This codes for CASSTRLAGGLYEQYF.

The chain links TRBV5-1 to TRBJ1-1, with TRBD1 as a possible D gene (6 bases). The CDR3 is 15 amino acids. Trimming cost V 5 bases and J 0 bases, with 14 bases left between them. Germline V lookup: CDR1 SGHRS, CDR2 YFSETQ. CDR3 sequence reads: CASRLQGQMNTEAFF. The CDR3 nucleotides read TGCGCCAGCAGACTACAGGGCCAGATGAACACTGAAGCTTTCTTT.

This clone was counted a single time. The chain has TRBV30 and TRBJ1-2; no firm D call. The CDR3 sequence is 11 residues long. CDR1 GTSNPN and CDR2 SVGIG come from the germline V gene (reference sequence). V lost 3 bases, J lost 5 bases, and 7 bases lay in between. The CDR3 protein is CAWRQLYGYTF. CDR3 nucleotide sequence: TGTGCCTGGAGACAGCTATATGGCTACACCTTC.

This chain uses TRBV10-3 with TRBJ2-1; 12 nucleotides align to TRBD2. Germline V lookup: CDR1 ENHRY, CDR2 SYGVKD. Trimming removed 4 bases from V and 5 bases from J; junction bases left unmatched: 3. The CDR3 is 15 amino acids. The CDR3 protein is CAISGTSGTNNEQFF. CDR3 sequence (DNA): TGTGCCATCAGTGGGACTAGCGGGACAAACAATGAGCAGTTCTTC.

The CDR3 reads CSAYDGANYGYTF. The CDR3 coding sequence is TGCAGCGCCTATGACGGAGCTAACTATGGCTACACCTTC. The rearrangement links TRBV29-1 to TRBJ1-2; D gene uncertain. The CDR3 has 13 amino acids. Deletions cut 7 bases from V and 0 bases from J, with 12 bases between. Germline V gene lookup returns CDR1 SQVTM and CDR2 ANQGSEA.

The chain has TRBV6-1 and TRBJ2-1, with 10 bases aligning to TRBD2. With V trimmed by 7 bases and J by 8 bases, 8 bases remained unmatched. The CDR3 loop spans 14 amino acids. Germline V gene lookup returns CDR1 MNHNS and CDR2 SASEGT. CDR3 protein: CASTTGTSVYEQFF. CDR3 sequence (DNA): TGTGCCAGCACTACCGGGACTAGCGTGTATGAGCAGTTCTTC.

This chain uses TRBV13 with TRBJ2-7; 9 bases fit TRBD1. The CDR3 extends over 17 amino acids. CDR1 and CDR2 from the germline V gene are PRHDT and FYEKMQ (reference sequence). V trimming: 5 bases; J trimming: 6 bases; junction bases outside the gene matches: 17. CDR3 DNA sequence: TGTGCCAGCAGCAGTTCCGGGACAGGGTCCTACACGGGCGAGCAGTACTTC. This translates into CASSSSGTGSYTGEQYF. Using reference TRBV13 and TRBJ2-7 for the parts outside the CDR3, the full variable domain is AAGVIQSPRHLIKEKRETATLKCYPIPRHDTVYWYQQGPGQDPQFLISFYEKMQSDKGSIPDRFSAQQFSDYHSELNMSSLELGDSALYFCASSSSGTGSYTGEQYFGPGTRLTVT.

The chain recombines TRBV2 with TRBJ1-4, with D possibly being TRBD1 (5 bases). V dropped 4 bases and J dropped 0 bases, with 9 bases sitting between them. The CDR3 is made up of 15 amino acids. Germline V gene sequence: CDR1 SNHLY, CDR2 FYNNEI. CDR3 sequence (DNA): TGTGCCAGCAGTGGGCAGGGTGCAACTAATGAAAAACTGTTTTTT. This sequence encodes CASSGQGATNEKLFF.

J is TRBJ1-6 and V is TRBV10-3; D gene unclear. From germline, CDR1 is ENHRY and CDR2 SYGVKD. Trimming removed 2 bases from V and 11 bases from J, with 13 bases in between. This CDR3 is 14 amino acids long. CDR3 sequence reads: CAISEGGGMTPLHF. The DNA for the CDR3 is TGTGCCATCAGTGAGGGTGGAGGCATGACACCCCTCCACTTT.

The V call is TRBV5-8, the J call TRBJ2-2; 7 bases map to TRBD1. The germline CDR1 and CDR2 sequences are SGHTS and YDEGEE. V shed 1 base and J 9 bases; nucleotides not matched to a gene: 12. CDR3 length: 16 residues. CDR3 protein: CASSLSGFATGWELFF. The CDR3 coding sequence is TGTGCCAGCAGCTTGAGTGGGTTCGCGACAGGGTGGGAGCTGTTTTTT.

The V call is TRBV7-3, the J call TRBJ2-5, with TRBD1 matching 8 bases. CDR3 length: 13 residues. CDR1 is SGHTA, CDR2 FQGTGA, per germline. The junction had 2 bases not matched to a gene; V was cut back by 5 bases and J by 3 bases. The DNA of the CDR3 is TGTGCCAGCAGCCGGACAGGGAAAGAGACCCAGTACTTC. Translation gives CASSRTGKETQYF.

The CDR3 loop is CASTGTVSTGELFF. The CDR3 DNA reads TGCGCCAGCACAGGGACAGTAAGCACCGGGGAGCTGTTTTTT. The chain has TRBV4-1 and TRBJ2-2, with 7 bases matching TRBD1. Germline V CDR1 and CDR2: MGHRA, YSYEKL. There are 14 residues in the CDR3. V shed 7 bases, J shed 4 bases, and the junction held 6 bases outside the gene matches.

V gene TRBV4-1 combines with J gene TRBJ2-5; TRBD2 agrees at 8 bases. Germline V gives CDR1 MGHRA, CDR2 YSYEKL. V shed 2 bases and J 5 bases; nucleotides not matched to a gene: 13. CDR3 length equals 17 residues. Written as DNA, the CDR3 is TGCGCCAGCAGCCAAAAAGAGGCTAGCGGGCGACTGGAGACCCAGTACTTC. This translates into CASSQKEASGRLETQYF.

The chain has TRBV5-4 and TRBJ1-2, with D tentatively TRBD1 (6 bases). CDR1 is SGHNT, CDR2 YYREEE, per germline (reference sequence). V gave up 4 bases and J gave up 3 bases, with 16 bases separating them. The CDR3 has 15 residues. Written as DNA, the CDR3 is TGTGCCAGCAGCCAGCCGGGACAAAATTACTATGGCTACACCTTC. This sequence encodes CASSQPGQNYYGYTF.

A single count supports this clone. For the CDR3, the DNA is TGTGCCATCAGTGGGCTAGCGAATCACAATGAGCAGTTCTTC. Protein sequence: CAISGLANHNEQFF. This sequence joins TRBV10-3 and TRBJ2-1, with a weak D call TRBD2 (6 bases). Trimming took 4 bases from V and 5 from J, leaving 12 bases between them. The CDR3 is made up of 14 amino acids. Per germline, CDR1 ENHRY and CDR2 SYGVKD.

The CDR3 is CASSRQEITYNEQFF. The CDR3 region has the DNA TGTGCCAGCAGCCGACAGGAGATAACCTACAATGAGCAGTTCTTC. The rearrangement uses TRBV5-6 and TRBJ2-1; TRBD1 might be the D (6 bases). The CDR3 loop spans 15 amino acids. V shed 4 bases and J shed 2 bases, with 13 bases lying between them. Germline V lookup: CDR1 SGHDT, CDR2 YYEEEE.

This clone has only a few counts. J is TRBJ1-1 and V is TRBV7-9, with TRBD1 matching 8 bases. CDR1 and CDR2 (germline): SEHNR, FQNEAQ (reference sequence). The CDR3 is made up of 15 amino acids. With 2 bases clipped from V and 4 bases from J, the junction kept 6 bases outside the gene matches. In DNA, the CDR3 is TGTGCCAGCAGCTTAAGGGGTGACAGGGGCACTGAAGCTTTCTTT. Its protein product is CASSLRGDRGTEAFF.

This chain connects TRBV2 to TRBJ1-2, with 12 bases identical to TRBD1. This CDR3 is 15 amino acids long. The germline gives CDR1 SNHLY, CDR2 FYNNEI. V shed 6 bases and J 7 bases; nucleotides not matched to a gene: 9. The CDR3 protein is CASRAGDRGRSGYTF. The CDR3 coding sequence is TGTGCCAGCAGAGCCGGGGACAGGGGGCGAAGTGGCTACACCTTC.

CDR3 bases: TGTGCCAGCGGCCTTAACCGGGATGGCTACACCTTC. Its translation: CASGLNRDGYTF. The rearrangement joins TRBV6-5 to TRBJ1-2, with D uncertain. CDR1 MNHEY and CDR2 SVGAGI come from the germline V gene. The V end was cut by 8 bases, the J end by 6 bases, with 13 bases between. The CDR3 is made up of 12 amino acids.

The CDR3: CATSRSPDRQETQYF. The CDR3 DNA follows: TGTGCCACCAGCAGATCCCCGGACAGGCAAGAGACCCAGTACTTC. The chain is built from TRBV15 and TRBJ2-5; TRBD1 aligns across 7 bases. Germline loops: CDR1 LNHNV, CDR2 YYDKDF (reference sequence). With 2 bases clipped from V and 2 bases from J, the junction kept 5 bases outside the gene matches. The length of the CDR3 is 15 residues.

The DNA for the CDR3 is TGTGCCAGCAGCGGGGCCACCGGGGAGCTGTTTTTT. As protein: CASSGATGELFF. The rearrangement joins TRBV9 to TRBJ2-2; D call uncertain. This CDR3 is built from 12 residues. The germline gives CDR1 SGDLS, CDR2 YYNGEE. Trimming took off 3 bases at V and 4 bases at J, with 4 bases between the two ends.

V is TRBV11-1 and J is TRBJ2-7, with 8 positions matching TRBD2. The CDR3 contains 16 residues. The J segment lost 5 bases and the V segment lost 0 bases, leaving 9 bases of the junction unmatched. CDR1 and CDR2 (germline): SGHAT, FQDESV (reference sequence). The CDR3 reads CASSLAVGLVFHEQYF. CDR3 in DNA: TGTGCCAGCAGCTTAGCGGTGGGACTAGTCTTCCACGAGCAGTACTTC.

This clone was seen just once. The V call is TRBV7-8, the J call TRBJ2-3; a possible D gene is TRBD2 (5 bases). This CDR3 has 12 amino acids. Deletions cut 3 bases from V and 11 bases from J, with 12 bases between. Germline CDR1 reads SGHVS; CDR2 reads FQNEAQ. Written as DNA, the CDR3 is TGTGCCAGCAGCTTGAGCGGCGTACGGCAGTATTTT. Translation gives CASSLSGVRQYF. The variable domain in full, with the rest retrieved from reference TRBV7-8 and TRBJ2-3, is GAGVSQSPRYKVAKRGQDVALRCDPISGHVSLFWYQQALGQGPEFLTYFQNEAQLDKSGLPSDRFFAERPEGSVSTLKIQRTQQEDSAVYLCASSLSGVRQYFGPGTRLTVL.

The chain is built from TRBV5-4 and TRBJ2-1; D is perhaps TRBD1 (6 bases). This CDR3 region has 15 residues. Germline CDR1 is SGHNT and CDR2 is YYREEE (reference sequence). Trimming removed 3 bases from V and 3 bases from J, with 13 bases in between. CDR3: CASSSPGQLYNEQFF. CDR3 in DNA: TGTGCCAGCAGCTCCCCTGGACAGCTCTACAATGAGCAGTTCTTC.

V and J are TRBV15 and TRBJ1-4; D might be TRBD1 (6 bases). The CDR3 extends over 15 amino acids. Trimming left V 0 bases short and J 7 bases short, with 12 bases between. Germline V gene data show CDR1 as LNHNV and CDR2 as YYDKDF (reference sequence). CDR3 residues: CATSRDAGVSEKLFF. The CDR3 DNA reads TGTGCCACCAGCAGAGATGCAGGGGTTAGTGAAAAACTGTTTTTT.